The T cell receptor beta chain described here comes from a study of PD-1 blockade in classical Hodgkin lymphoma. General study points: With respect to the repertoire differences, their causes, possibly disease activity or prior therapy, remain undefined. Newly diagnosed patients had baseline TCR diversity that was reportedly lower than that of healthy donors.

Comment on this clone: Its target is unknown.

The data were produced by immunoSEQ multiplex PCR, yet TCRdb's version contains in-frame clones alone and is incomplete. The sample has tens of thousands of clones, roughly 92% seen once. Regarding time point: newly diagnosed, previously untreated cHL patient sample. The authors used newly diagnosed, untreated classical Hodgkin lymphoma PBMCs as comparison. There are 16 residues in the CDR3. The V end lost 0 bases, the J end lost 1 base, and 10 bases lay between the germline ends. Germline CDR1 and CDR2: MGHRA and YSYEKL. Sequencing was done on a sample of peripheral blood mononuclear cells (PBMCs). The genes are TRBV4-1 and TRBJ1-3; D ambiguous. The receptor was isolated from a human donor with classical Hodgkin lymphoma. The CDR3 region is CASSQDPASSGNTIYF. CDR3 coding DNA: TGCGCCAGCAGCCAAGATCCCGCAAGTTCTGGAAACACCATATATTTT.